A selection of T cell receptor beta chains follows, all from one sample in a study of Ad26.COV2.S vaccination and SARS-CoV-2 variants. Method: immunoSEQ multiplex PCR; TCRdb's copy keeps in-frame clones and lacks some. The table shows about 280,000 clones, with 80% to 90% occurring only once. Sequenced material: peripheral blood, taken in a trial of Ad26.COV2.S vaccine versus placebo. These receptors all come from a person aged 18-60 years who received the Ad26.COV2.S COVID-19 vaccine or a placebo. The CDR3 runs from the conserved cysteine through the conserved F or W. The order of the fields is V gene, J gene, CDR3 protein.

v_call: TRBV5-6
j_call: TRBJ2-2
cdr3_aa: CASRLMGQNTGELFF

v_call: TRBV6-5
j_call: TRBJ1-2
cdr3_aa: CASSPWAGETYGYTF

v_call: TRBV10-1
j_call: TRBJ2-3
cdr3_aa: CASSRDTDTQYF

v_call: TRBV6-2/TRBV6-3
j_call: TRBJ2-3
cdr3_aa: CASSYDSPMDTQYF

v_call: TRBV7-9
j_call: TRBJ1-1
cdr3_aa: CASSFWGSMNTEAFF

v_call: TRBV5-5
j_call: TRBJ2-7
cdr3_aa: CASSPGHQLSYEQYF

v_call: TRBV28
j_call: TRBJ1-2
cdr3_aa: CASSLGGMLSGTLYGYTF

v_call: TRBV30
j_call: TRBJ2-7
cdr3_aa: CACVRGGGYEQYF

v_call: TRBV4-2
j_call: TRBJ2-3
cdr3_aa: CASSRTTGTASTDTQYF

v_call: TRBV2
j_call: TRBJ1-2
cdr3_aa: CASRGQGAVSNYGYTF

v_call: TRBV7-9
j_call: TRBJ2-7
cdr3_aa: CASSTRQGDSYEQYF

v_call: TRBV6-5
j_call: TRBJ2-3
cdr3_aa: CASSTSLMPGDTQYF

v_call: TRBV5-8
j_call: TRBJ1-2
cdr3_aa: CASSLYVGVGFRGYTF

v_call: TRBV6-5
j_call: TRBJ1-1
cdr3_aa: CASSYSISNTEAFF

v_call: TRBV30
j_call: TRBJ2-1
cdr3_aa: CAWSVLGSPYNEQFF

v_call: TRBV12-3/TRBV12-4
j_call: TRBJ1-2
cdr3_aa: CASSQHSDYGYTF

v_call: TRBV7-2
j_call: TRBJ2-1
cdr3_aa: CASSLADQSRSYNEQFF